This entry lists 17 T cell receptor beta chains sequenced from one sample in a study of T cell repertoires in cytomegalovirus infection (dated by TCRdb to about 2019). No antigen is known for these receptors. TCRdb lists the instrument as Illumina HiSeq 1500. Clones were called with MiXCR by TCRdb after fastp trimmed the public reads at Q25, and only in-frame beta chains were retained. All rows with the same CDR3 protein become a single entry with the most common DNA and genes. The table for this sample lists a few hundred thousand distinct CDR3 sequences; under 45% of them were counted only once. The ten largest clones add up to around 46% of the sample. In light of the paper, this sample's treatment or condition label describes: in vitro stimulation with specific CMV peptide epitopes to enrich CMV-specific T cells. This specimen was cultured PBMCs, taken from culture after CMV antigen stimulation. All receptors derive from a human donor in good health (CMV status not recorded). Some clones in this sample may be carry-over from other donors' samples.

This clonotype occurred a few times. The chain carries TRBV7-6 and TRBJ2-7; TRBD1 might be the D (6 bases). The V and J ends lost 1 base and 2 bases respectively, with 12 bases between them. This CDR3 contains 15 residues. Germline assignment: CDR1 SGHVS and CDR2 FNYEAQ. The CDR3 DNA sequence: TGTGCCAGCAGCTTAGAGGGGGTATCCACCTACGAGCAGTACTTC. This encodes CASSLEGVSTYEQYF. Combining the CDR3 with reference TRBV7-6 and TRBJ2-7 gives the whole variable domain GAGVSQSPRYKVTKRGQDVALRCDPISGHVSLYWYRQALGQGPEFLTYFNYEAQQDKSGLPNDRFSAERPEGSISTLTIQRTEQRDSAMYRCASSLEGVSTYEQYFGPGTRLTVT.

This clonotype was seen ten or more times. The gene calls are TRBV7-9 and TRBJ2-3; TRBD1 is a possible D gene (6 bases). Germline CDR1 SEHNR, CDR2 FQNEAQ (reference sequence). The CDR3 is made up of 16 amino acids. V lost 5 bases to trimming and J lost 1 base, with 16 bases between them. The CDR3 sequence: CASSRPPWTGTDTQYF. In DNA, the CDR3 is TGTGCCAGCAGCCGCCCGCCTTGGACAGGCACAGATACGCAGTATTTT.

The J gene is TRBJ2-1, the V gene TRBV3-1, with 10 bases fitting TRBD2. The germline CDR1 and CDR2 sequences are LGHDT and YNNKEL (reference sequence). After removal of 0 bases from V and 4 bases from J, the junction contained 18 bases not matched to a gene. The CDR3 covers 21 residues. The CDR3 DNA is TGTGCCAGCAGCCAAGATCGGCCAGCGGGGGGGCTCTCCACCTCATACAATGAGCAGTTCTTC. Its translation: CASSQDRPAGGLSTSYNEQFF.

This clonotype was recorded a few times. V gene TRBV7-2 combines with J gene TRBJ1-2; 7 bases fit TRBD1. Germline loops: CDR1 SGHTA, CDR2 FQGNSA. This CDR3 region has 15 residues. Losses at the gene ends were 3 bases for V and 5 bases for J; bases not matched to a gene: 9. Written as DNA, the CDR3 is TGTGCCAGCAGCTTCTCAGGGGGACCCGGGTATGGCTACACCTTC. Translated: CASSFSGGPGYGYTF. The entire variable domain, with the rest obtained from reference TRBV7-2 and TRBJ1-2, is as follows: GAGVSQSPSNKVTEKGKDVELRCDPISGHTALYWYRQSLGQGLEFLIYFQGNSAPDKSGLPSDRFSAERTGGSVSTLTIQRTQQEDSAVYLCASSFSGGPGYGYTFGSGTRLTVV.

J is TRBJ2-7 and V is TRBV6-5, with TRBD1 identical over 7 bases. Germline trimming cut 0 bases from V and 5 bases from J; bases unmatched to any gene: 1. This CDR3 has 13 amino acids. Germline V gene sequence: CDR1 MNHEY, CDR2 SVGAGI. CDR3 region: CASSYSRGNEQYF. The CDR3 coding sequence is TGTGCCAGCAGTTACTCCAGGGGGAACGAGCAGTACTTC.

This clonotype showed up just a few times. The rearrangement joins TRBV5-4 to TRBJ2-1; maybe TRBD1 (6 bases). V was clipped by 4 bases and J by 10 bases, with 21 bases between them. Germline lookup yields CDR1 SGHNT and CDR2 YYREEE (reference sequence). CDR3 size: 15 residues. CDR3 amino acids: CASSAGTYPGVEQFF. Here the CDR3 DNA reads TGTGCCAGCAGCGCAGGGACATACCCAGGGGTCGAGCAGTTCTTC.

The chain is built from TRBV7-8 and TRBJ1-1; TRBD1 might be the D (6 bases). Germline V gene data show CDR1 as SGHVS and CDR2 as FQNEAQ. V lost 1 base to trimming and J lost 5 bases, with 14 bases between them. The CDR3 spans 15 residues. The CDR3 bases are TGTGCCAGCAGCTTAGGTAGGCAGGGGATAACTGAAGCTTTCTTT. This gives the protein CASSLGRQGITEAFF.

The V and J genes are TRBV20-1 and TRBJ2-7; 7 bases map to TRBD2. V lost 5 bases to trimming and J lost 7 bases; unmatched junction nucleotides: 8. CDR3 size: 12 residues. Germline values: CDR1 DFQATT, CDR2 SNEGSKA (reference sequence). DNA of the CDR3: TGCAGTGCTTCGCCGCAAGCGGGAGAGCAGTACTTC. It is translated as CSASPQAGEQYF.

This clonotype was counted ten times or more. The chain combines TRBV7-8 with TRBJ1-1, with 7 nucleotides matching TRBD1. The J segment lost 4 bases and the V segment lost 2 bases, leaving 10 bases of the junction unmatched. The CDR3 sequence is 16 residues long. Germline V lookup: CDR1 SGHVS, CDR2 FQNEAQ. The CDR3 region has the DNA TGTGCCAGCAGCTTACACCCAAGAACAGGGGCCACTGAAGCTTTCTTT. As protein: CASSLHPRTGATEAFF.

The chain links TRBV6-5 to TRBJ2-1; TRBD2 is a possible D gene (6 bases). V lost 5 bases and J lost 2, with 16 bases in between. The germline V gene has CDR1 MNHEY and CDR2 SVGAGI. The CDR3 sequence is 16 residues long. In DNA, the CDR3 is TGTGCCAGCAGTGGTTATAGCAGGACTACCTACAATGAGCAGTTCTTC. Translating it yields CASSGYSRTTYNEQFF.

The chain links TRBV7-2 to TRBJ2-4, with D tentatively TRBD2 (6 bases). This CDR3 comprises 20 residues. V lost 3 bases and J lost 0, with 24 bases in between. Germline V gene lookup returns CDR1 SGHTA and CDR2 FQGNSA. CDR3 in amino acids: CASSFPVVGTPSKAKNIQYF. In DNA form, the CDR3 reads TGTGCCAGCAGCTTCCCGGTGGTCGGGACTCCATCTAAAGCCAAAAACATTCAGTACTTC.

The V and J genes are TRBV2 and TRBJ1-2; the D is unclear. The CDR3 sequence is 13 residues long. Germline lookup yields CDR1 SNHLY and CDR2 FYNNEI. Trimming removed 6 bases at V and 4 bases at J, with 12 bases between. Here the CDR3 DNA reads TGTGCCAGCAGCGGTCGCAGTCGCTATGGCTACACCTTC. Protein: CASSGRSRYGYTF.

Only a few counts were recorded for this clonotype. The chain recombines TRBV7-2 with TRBJ2-4; TRBD2 agrees at 11 bases. Germline values: CDR1 SGHTA, CDR2 FQGNSA. V trimming: 3 bases; J trimming: 8 bases; junction bases outside the gene matches: 9. The CDR3 is 16 residues long. CDR3 protein: CASSFVSGRAGDIQYF. Here the CDR3 DNA reads TGTGCCAGCAGCTTCGTTAGCGGGAGGGCCGGGGACATTCAGTACTTC.

This clonotype has a count of ten or more. The V and J genes are TRBV6-2 or TRBV6-3 and TRBJ2-7; D possibly corresponds to TRBD2 (5 bases). Trimming removed 0 bases at V and 4 bases at J, with 13 bases between. Germline CDR1 and CDR2: MNHEY and SVGEGT. The length of the CDR3 is 15 residues. This CDR3 reads CASSYSMGRVYEQYF. For the CDR3, the DNA is TGTGCCAGCAGTTACTCAATGGGGAGAGTGTACGAGCAGTACTTC.

The table lists this clonotype with a few counts. V is TRBV19 and J is TRBJ2-7; D unresolved. Germline lookup yields CDR1 LNHDA and CDR2 SQIVND (reference sequence). The CDR3 is 14 amino acids. The V end was cut by 1 base, the J end by 4 bases, with 11 bases between. In DNA form, the CDR3 reads TGTGCCAGTAGTATAGGGTCCGGCAGGTACGAGCAGTACTTC. Its protein is CASSIGSGRYEQYF.

This clonotype was seen a few times. The CDR3 DNA reads as TGTGCCAGCAGTTTGACTAGCGGGAAGTCCGGGGAGCTGTTTTTT. Translating it yields CASSLTSGKSGELFF. The chain couples TRBV7-2 to TRBJ2-2; TRBD2 matches 11 bases. Germline V lookup: CDR1 SGHTA, CDR2 FQGNSA. CDR3 length equals 15 residues. The V gene end was trimmed by 6 bases and the J gene end by 6 bases; junction bases not matched to a gene: 6.

The V gene is TRBV11-3, the J gene TRBJ2-7; D call uncertain. This CDR3 has 12 residues. Germline V gene data show CDR1 as SGHNT and CDR2 as YENEEA. V dropped 4 bases and J dropped 5 bases, with 9 bases sitting between them. The CDR3 here is CASSYTGHEQYF. The CDR3 DNA is TGTGCCAGCAGCTACACTGGGCACGAGCAGTACTTC.